One and the same sample provided the 8 T cell receptor beta chains below, sequenced in a study of OX40 agonist ivuxolimab in advanced cancers. Measured with immunoSEQ multiplex PCR; TCRdb has only the in-frame clones, and not every one. The table has fewer than 85,000 clones, 80% to 95% seen once. This specimen consisted of CD4+ or CD8+ T cells sorted from blood, obtained in a trial of the OX40 agonist ivuxolimab. These receptors were obtained from an adult with an advanced solid tumor such as melanoma, head and neck, liver or kidney cancer.

This clone occurred once. The chain joins TRBV27 to TRBJ2-1; D is unclear. The CDR3 sequence is 14 residues long. V lost 5 bases and J 10 bases, leaving 18 bases between the germline ends. Germline V lookup: CDR1 MNHEY, CDR2 SMNVEV (reference sequence). The CDR3 region is CASSPLGPGNEQFF. The DNA for the CDR3 is TGTGCCAGCAGTCCCCTCGGGCCGGGTAACGAGCAGTTCTTC.

The chain links TRBV29-1 to TRBJ2-5; D perhaps matches TRBD1 (7 bases). The CDR3 covers 14 residues. Germline CDR1 reads SQVTM; CDR2 reads ANQGSEA. The V gene lost 1 base and the J gene lost 4 bases, with 13 bases spanning the gap. CDR3 amino acids: CSVEGGTDLETQYF. In DNA form, the CDR3 reads TGCAGCGTTGAAGGCGGGACAGATCTAGAGACCCAGTACTTC.

This chain connects TRBV5-4 to TRBJ2-5; 10 bases match TRBD2. Looked up from germline, CDR1 is SGHNT and CDR2 is YYREEE (reference sequence). V gave up 0 bases and J gave up 3 bases; unmatched junction bases: 8. CDR3 length equals 17 residues. The CDR3 bases are TGTGCCAGCAGCTTGGTTCTAAGCGGGGGGGGAAAAGAGACCCAGTACTTC. Translated, it gives CASSLVLSGGGKETQYF.

The V and J genes are TRBV20-1 and TRBJ2-2; a weak D match, TRBD2 (5 bases). CDR1 DFQATT and CDR2 SNEGSKA come from the germline V gene (reference sequence). CDR3 length equals 11 residues. Trimming cost V 5 bases and J 6 bases, with 7 bases left between them. CDR3 amino acids: CSASRAGELFF. The CDR3 nucleotides are TGCAGTGCTTCGAGGGCCGGGGAGCTGTTTTTT.

The chain uses TRBV6-5 and TRBJ1-1, with unresolved D. Germline CDR1 is MNHEY and CDR2 is SVGAGI. Trimming pared 6 bases from V and 4 bases from J, leaving 18 bases between. The CDR3 runs to 15 residues. The CDR3 spells CASSYGPQLGTEAFF. The CDR3 DNA sequence: TGTGCCAGCAGCTACGGGCCCCAGCTCGGCACTGAAGCTTTCTTT.

The chain is built from TRBV27 and TRBJ1-5; D unclear. Between the trimmed V and J ends, which lost 3 bases and 6 bases, there was a span of 6 bases. Germline CDR1 reads MNHEY; CDR2 reads SMNVEV (reference sequence). The CDR3 runs to 12 residues. CDR3 nucleotide sequence: TGTGCCAGCAGTTTCGTTACTCAGCCCCAGCATTTT. Translating gives CASSFVTQPQHF.

The CDR3 here is CASSQEGVPQEQYF. CDR3 in DNA: TGCGCCAGCAGCCAAGAGGGAGTGCCTCAAGAGCAGTACTTC. This chain joins TRBV4-1 and TRBJ2-7; a possible D gene is TRBD2 (5 bases). V was cut by 0 bases and J by 7 bases, with 13 bases left in between. This CDR3 is 14 amino acids long. From germline, CDR1 is MGHRA and CDR2 YSYEKL.

This rearrangement joins TRBV6-4 to TRBJ2-3, with D perhaps TRBD1 (6 bases). Germline values: CDR1 MRHNA, CDR2 SNTAGT. CDR3 length: 16 amino acids. The V gene lost 0 bases and the J gene lost 0 bases, with 10 bases spanning the gap. The CDR3 coding sequence is TGTGCCAGCAGTGACTCTGGGGGCGGTAGCACAGATACGCAGTATTTT. Protein: CASSDSGGGSTDTQYF.